This T cell receptor (beta chain) was captured in a study of T cells after yellow fever vaccination. Trimming removed 3 bases at V and 1 base at J, with 24 bases between. The CDR3 has 19 amino acids. The germline CDR1 and CDR2 sequences are MGHRA and YSYEKL. Points from the study as a whole: A large majority of primary-vaccination clones showed up again after the booster (approximately 96% CD4, 75% to 90% CD8). Abundant clonotypes (contaminants from the bulk population) could be present in FACS-sorted repertoires.

They built TCR cDNA with 5'RACE template switching, a step that put in a universal primer site and UMIs. TCRdb processed the 5' RACE reads anew with MiXCR; each CDR3 protein has one entry. Counted here are about 69,000 distinct CDR3 sequences, approximately 5.9% occurring once; the ten biggest clones make up roughly 2%. This clonotype is deemed medium-sized. What it binds is not known. The chain is built from TRBV4-1 and TRBJ2-5, with a possible D match to TRBD2 (7 bases). The sequences come from CD4+ T cells sorted from PBMCs, collected more than 14 days after the first yellow fever vaccination. This TCR was recovered from a man younger than 35 who received the YFV17D yellow fever vaccine. The CDR3 region has the DNA TGCGCCAGCAGCCACCCCGGGCTTAGGGGGGGGGCGTTCCAAGAGACCCAGTACTTC. Its translation: CASSHPGLRGGAFQETQYF.